The clone carrying this TCR beta chain was seen a handful of times. Its antigen is as yet unknown. The source of the sample is a study of tumour-infiltrating T cells in Burkitt lymphoma. Study details: All epidemiological Burkitt lymphoma subtypes were represented in the cohort. Survival, overall and progression-free, tracked with productive clonality. General study results and limits: Several public clonotypes were shared across many Burkitt lymphoma patients.

Sequenced by immunoSEQ multiplex PCR; TCRdb stores in-frame clones only, minus some. The sample includes tens of thousands of clones, approximately 31% seen only once; the top ten take 2.9%. This clonotype originated in a human donor with Burkitt lymphoma. The sample was tumor tissue.

CDR3 amino acids: CASTYSGTGYNEQFF. Here the CDR3 DNA reads TGTGCCAGCACCTACTCCGGGACAGGTTACAATGAGCAGTTCTTC. The chain links TRBV6-5 to TRBJ2-1; 8 positions agree with TRBD1. There are 15 residues in the CDR3. The ends lost 7 bases at V and 4 bases at J; junction bases unmatched: 9. CDR1 MNHEY and CDR2 SVGAGI come from the germline V gene.